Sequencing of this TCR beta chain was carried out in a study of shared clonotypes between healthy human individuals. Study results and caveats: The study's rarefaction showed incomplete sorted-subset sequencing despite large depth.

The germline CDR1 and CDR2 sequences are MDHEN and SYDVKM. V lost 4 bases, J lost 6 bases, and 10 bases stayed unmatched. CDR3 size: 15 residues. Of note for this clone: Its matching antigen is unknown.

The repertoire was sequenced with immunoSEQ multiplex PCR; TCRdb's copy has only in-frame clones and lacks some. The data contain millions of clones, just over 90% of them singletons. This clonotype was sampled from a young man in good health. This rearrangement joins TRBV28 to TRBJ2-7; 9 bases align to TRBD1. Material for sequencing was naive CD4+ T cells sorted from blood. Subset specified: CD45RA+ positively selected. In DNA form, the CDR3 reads TGTGCCAGCAGTTCTACCGGGACAGGGCTCCTCGAGCAGTACTTC. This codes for CASSSTGTGLLEQYF.